One T cell receptor beta chain is described in this entry. The data originate from a study of blood T cell repertoires in COVID-19. Germline V gene sequence: CDR1 MGHDK, CDR2 SYGVNS. The length of the CDR3 is 15 residues. V was clipped by 2 bases and J by 5 bases, with 15 bases between them. Measured with immunoSEQ multiplex PCR; TCRdb has only the in-frame clones, and not every one. The sample yields about 210,000 clones, 87% seen once. The chain joins TRBV25-1 to TRBJ1-1, with TRBD1 as a possible D gene (5 bases). Material: PBMCs or T cells enriched from blood (not recorded which). This clonotype originated in a man aged 25-45 years in a cohort exposed to, infected with or recovered from COVID-19 (not recorded which). In nucleotides, the CDR3 is TGTGCCAGCAGTGAAGAGAGGGGAGGCGTGACTGAAGCTTTCTTT. This sequence encodes CASSEERGGVTEAFF.